This T cell receptor beta chain came from a study of shared clonotypes between healthy human individuals. The study's findings and limits: Limited genetic and exposure-history diversity came from having few donors. Rarefaction showed that sequencing of sorted subsets was incomplete (despite large depth).

This CDR3 spans 11 amino acids. The germline V and J ends were trimmed by 3 bases and 4 bases, with 7 bases remaining between them. Germline V gene data show CDR1 as DFQATT and CDR2 as SNEGSKA (reference sequence). The table came from immunoSEQ multiplex PCR; TCRdb's copy has only in-frame clones and leaves some out. The sample consists of roughly 1 million clones, around 74% of them appearing once. Naive CD4+ cells were CD45RA-selected; the remaining cells were memory. Only a few counts were recorded for this clone. Its antigen is currently unknown. The source is a man younger than 35 in good health. The chain couples TRBV20-1 to TRBJ2-7, with D uncertain. The source material was memory CD4+ T cells sorted from blood. Sample subset: CD45RA-negative fraction. CDR3 nucleotide sequence: TGCAGTGCTAGTGACCAGTACGAGCAGTACTTC. Translation gives CSASDQYEQYF.